This entry lists 13 T cell receptor beta chains sequenced from one sample in a study of response to subunit inactivated influenza vaccine. Via MiXCR, TCRdb re-called the RT-PCR reads, giving one row per CDR3 protein. Among about 570,000 distinct CDR3 sequences listed, over 9.5% were seen once. This material consisted of PBMCs from blood, taken on the day of vaccination. These receptors were obtained from a man aged 50 or older who received an inactivated influenza vaccine.

This clonotype has just a few counts. The rearrangement joins TRBV20-1 to TRBJ2-5; TRBD1 aligns across 7 bases. The CDR3 length is 13 residues. Germline V gene lookup returns CDR1 DFQATT and CDR2 SNEGSKA (reference sequence). V lost 1 base to trimming and J lost 5 bases; unmatched junction nucleotides: 4. The CDR3 loop reads CSARVTGVETQYF. The CDR3 DNA reads as TGCAGTGCTAGAGTAACAGGGGTCGAGACCCAGTACTTC.

In its sample, this clonotype was seen a few times. The chain has TRBV5-6 and TRBJ2-7; D may be TRBD2 (6 bases). CDR3 length equals 15 residues. Germline lookup yields CDR1 SGHDT and CDR2 YYEEEE. Trimming took 5 bases from V and 0 from J, leaving 15 bases between them. The CDR3 DNA reads TGTGCCAGCAGAGAAAGCGGGCGAAGCTCCTACGAGCAGTACTTC. Protein sequence: CASRESGRSSYEQYF.

This clonotype showed up many times. The J gene is TRBJ2-1, the V gene TRBV25-1; 8 bases agree with TRBD2. From germline, CDR1 is MGHDK and CDR2 SYGVNS. Unmatched junction bases numbered 5, after V lost 4 bases and J lost 9 bases. This CDR3 is built from 13 residues. CDR3 in amino acids: CASSARGGSEQFF. CDR3 in DNA: TGTGCCAGCAGTGCTCGGGGGGGCAGTGAGCAGTTCTTC.

This clonotype was seen only a few times. The chain is built from TRBV2 and TRBJ1-4; D is possibly TRBD1 (5 bases). Germline V CDR1 and CDR2: SNHLY, FYNNEI. Between the trimmed V and J ends, which lost 10 bases and 0 bases, there was a span of 21 bases. There are 17 residues in the CDR3. Here the CDR3 reads CAILGRRKGATNEKLFF. The CDR3 DNA reads TGTGCCATCCTGGGACGCCGCAAAGGTGCAACTAATGAAAAACTGTTTTTT.

The chain links TRBV12-3 or TRBV12-4 to TRBJ1-5; D gene ambiguous. Trimming shortened V by 2 bases and J by 6 bases, and 8 bases separated the two germline ends. There are 13 residues in the CDR3. The CDR3 DNA follows: TGTGCCAGCAGTTTAATGGTGGGTCAGCCCCAGCATTTT. Protein sequence: CASSLMVGQPQHF.

This clonotype was detected many times. The rearrangement links TRBV18 to TRBJ2-1, with unresolved D. Germline V gene lookup returns CDR1 KGHSH and CDR2 LQKENI. CDR3 length: 17 residues. Trimming took 2 bases from V and 0 from J, leaving 14 bases between them. The CDR3 is CASSPSFGSRSYNEQFF. In DNA, the CDR3 is TGTGCCAGCTCACCATCTTTTGGCAGTCGCTCCTACAATGAGCAGTTCTTC.

The chain couples TRBV7-2 to TRBJ2-2; 11 bases line up with TRBD1. Germline values: CDR1 SGHTA, CDR2 FQGNSA. There are 15 residues in the CDR3. The V and J ends lost 6 bases and 6 bases, in that order; junction bases with no gene match: 6. The CDR3 sequence is CASRRTGGAAGELFF. The DNA of the CDR3 is TGTGCCAGCAGACGGACAGGGGGCGCCGCCGGGGAGCTGTTTTTT.

Here the CDR3 DNA reads TGTGCCAGCAGCCCTGGGACTAGCGGGAGCGGTGAGACCCAGTACTTC. Translating it yields CASSPGTSGSGETQYF. J is TRBJ2-5 and V is TRBV14, with 14 bases aligning to TRBD2. CDR1 SGHDN and CDR2 FVKESK come from the germline V gene. V dropped 4 bases and J dropped 5; count of bases not matched to a gene: 6. CDR3 size: 16 residues.

This clonotype was counted a few times. This chain connects TRBV6-2 or TRBV6-3 to TRBJ2-5, with D unresolved. In germline, CDR1 is MNHEY, CDR2 SVGEGT. The CDR3 length is 13 residues. Trimming pared 6 bases from V and 5 bases from J, leaving 13 bases between. CDR3 sequence (DNA): TGTGCCAGCAGCCGGAGCCCGGCGGAGACCCAGTACTTC. Its protein is CASSRSPAETQYF.

This clonotype was picked up a small number of times. This chain joins TRBV28 and TRBJ2-2, with D possibly matching TRBD2 (5 bases). The CDR3 sequence is 14 residues long. The germline V gene has CDR1 MDHEN and CDR2 SYDVKM. V was cut by 6 bases and J by 9 bases, with 17 bases left in between. This chain's CDR3 is CASRAPLAARELFF. The CDR3 nucleotides are TGTGCCAGCAGAGCACCCCTAGCCGCCCGGGAGCTGTTTTTT.

The chain joins TRBV20-1 to TRBJ1-5; D remains ambiguous. Trimming cost V 0 bases and J 0 bases, with 6 bases left between them. Germline CDR1 is DFQATT and CDR2 is SNEGSKA (reference sequence). This CDR3 is built from 14 residues. The CDR3 bases are TGCAGTGCTAGAGATGCGGGTAGCAATCAGCCCCAGCATTTT. Its protein product is CSARDAGSNQPQHF.

In this sample, this clonotype turned up a few times. This CDR3 reads CASSDEAQYF. CDR3 sequence (DNA): TGTGCCAGCAGTGATGAAGCCCAGTACTTC. The chain has TRBV2 and TRBJ2-5; D gene uncertain. This CDR3 has 10 residues. CDR1 and CDR2 (germline): SNHLY, FYNNEI. Trimming cost V 3 bases and J 9 bases, with 5 bases left between them.

This clonotype was seen a few times. V gene TRBV20-1 combines with J gene TRBJ2-1, with D possibly being TRBD2 (6 bases). Germline V gene data show CDR1 as DFQATT and CDR2 as SNEGSKA (reference sequence). The CDR3 length is 15 residues. With 6 bases removed from V and 4 bases from J, the gap between germline ends came to 19 bases. The CDR3 DNA is TGCAGTGCCCCTACCTGGGGACTGCCATACAATGAGCAGTTCTTC. This gives the protein CSAPTWGLPYNEQFF.